This TCR beta chain was identified in a study of shared clonotypes between healthy human individuals. Overall study results and limits: Among donors, sharing of clonotypes was expected to be affected by sequencing depth. Naive CD4 clonotypes overlapped across a handful of donors at approximately 5.3%.

Of note for this clone: The antigen is undetermined.

The CDR3 has 13 residues. Trimming took 0 bases from V and 4 from J, leaving 6 bases between them. Germline V gene lookup returns CDR1 KGHSH and CDR2 LQKENI. Naive CD8 cells lacked CD45RO and underwent positive selection for CCR7, leaving out terminally differentiated effector memory CD45RA+ cells. Across several immunoSEQ plates, the genomic DNA of each subset was split evenly. Sequenced by immunoSEQ multiplex PCR; TCRdb stores in-frame clones only, minus some. The repertoire holds approximately 840,000 clones, with roughly 96% as singletons. Sequences were obtained from naive CD8+ T cells sorted from blood. The chain joins TRBV18 to TRBJ1-1; no clear D gene. The sequence came from a man aged 25 to 45 in good health. CDR3 DNA sequence: TGTGCCAGCTCACCACCGGGCCCCACTGAAGCTTTCTTT. Protein: CASSPPGPTEAFF.